These 13 T cell receptor beta chains were sequenced from one sample in a study of CD8+ T cells in alopecia areata. Treatment specified: oral pan-JAK inhibitor, 5-10 mg twice daily. Extracted RNA was reverse transcribed into cDNA, the sequencing template. TCRdb's table, derived via immunoSEQ multiplex PCR, lists solely in-frame clones and lacks some. This sample has some 120,000 clones, with approximately 57% found just once. Sequencing was performed on CD4+ T cells sorted from blood, taken at week 4, from a patient treated with tofacitinib. All receptors come from a human donor with alopecia areata.

This sequence joins TRBV7-9 and TRBJ2-2, with 10 bases identical to TRBD2. The germline CDR1 and CDR2 sequences are SEHNR and FQNEAQ (reference sequence). Trimming took 4 bases from V and 6 from J; bases not matched to a gene: 11. This CDR3 region has 17 residues. CDR3 bases: TGTGCCAGCAGCTCCTTAGCGGGGGGTCCATCGGCCGGGGAGCTGTTTTTT. Protein: CASSSLAGGPSAGELFF. The entire variable domain, with the rest obtained from reference TRBV7-9 and TRBJ2-2, is as follows: DTGVSQNPRHKITKRGQNVTFRCDPISEHNRLYWYRQTLGQGPEFLTYFQNEAQLEKSRLLSDRFSAERPKGSFSTLEIQRTEQGDSAMYLCASSSLAGGPSAGELFFGEGSRLTVL.

The chain has TRBV14 and TRBJ2-3, with D tentatively TRBD2 (5 bases). In germline, CDR1 is SGHDN, CDR2 FVKESK. CDR3 length equals 18 residues. V was cut by 1 base and J by 5 bases, with 22 bases left in between. CDR3 region: CASSQGRLGLALGDTQYF. The CDR3 bases are TGTGCCAGCAGCCAAGGACGGTTAGGGCTAGCCCTCGGAGATACGCAGTATTTT.

This clone was recorded many times. The chain carries TRBV19 and TRBJ2-7; weak D call: TRBD2 (5 bases). V was cut by 5 bases and J by 0 bases, with 11 bases left in between. This CDR3 is built from 14 residues. Germline-derived CDR1 and CDR2 are LNHDA and SQIVND (reference sequence). CDR3 protein: CASSGETNSYEQYF. DNA of the CDR3: TGTGCCAGTAGTGGGGAGACGAACTCCTACGAGCAGTACTTC.

This chain uses TRBV29-1 with TRBJ1-2, with D maybe TRBD1 (5 bases). With 4 bases removed from V and 2 bases from J, the gap between germline ends came to 14 bases. Germline CDR1 and CDR2: SQVTM and ANQGSEA. There are 14 residues in the CDR3. CDR3 loop: CSVAVGEGNYGYTF. CDR3 sequence (DNA): TGCAGCGTTGCGGTGGGGGAGGGGAACTATGGCTACACCTTC.

The gene calls are TRBV27 and TRBJ2-5, with 10 bases fitting TRBD2. Germline V lookup: CDR1 MNHEY, CDR2 SMNVEV (reference sequence). The CDR3 is 15 amino acids. The trim removed 3 bases at V and 3 bases at J, leaving 4 bases unmatched. The CDR3 nucleotides are TGTGCCAGCAGTTTTTCTACTAGCGGGAAAGAGACCCAGTACTTC. Encoded protein: CASSFSTSGKETQYF.

This clone was found a few times. The CDR3 is CASSLRLTGGDEQYF. The CDR3 DNA reads TGTGCCAGCAGCTTGCGACTCACAGGGGGCGACGAGCAGTACTTC. This chain connects TRBV5-6 to TRBJ2-7; TRBD1 agrees at 9 bases. Germline lookup yields CDR1 SGHDT and CDR2 YYEEEE. J was trimmed by 5 bases and V by 1 base; bases with no gene match: 7. The CDR3 runs 15 residues.

This chain connects TRBV28 to TRBJ1-1; 7 bases fit TRBD1. Looked up from germline, CDR1 is MDHEN and CDR2 is SYDVKM. CDR3 length: 13 residues. Trimming removed 6 bases from V and 4 bases from J; junction bases left unmatched: 5. This CDR3 reads CASSPGTVTEAFF. CDR3 DNA sequence: TGTGCCAGCAGCCCCGGGACAGTCACTGAAGCTTTCTTT.

This clone was counted a few times. The rearrangement uses TRBV7-9 and TRBJ1-6; D ambiguous. This CDR3 has 11 residues. V lost 5 bases and J lost 9, with 5 bases in between. The germline V gene encodes CDR1 SEHNR and CDR2 FQNEAQ (reference sequence). CDR3 region: CASSETSPLHF. The CDR3 nucleotides are TGTGCCAGCAGCGAGACTTCACCCCTCCACTTT.

This clone was counted once. The rearrangement links TRBV30 to TRBJ2-2, with 9 nucleotides matching TRBD1. The CDR3 has 13 residues. Trimming cost V 5 bases and J 4 bases; bases outside gene matches: 2. Germline loops: CDR1 GTSNPN, CDR2 SVGIG (reference sequence). CDR3 loop: CAWGQGPTGELFF. Here the CDR3 DNA reads TGTGCCTGGGGACAGGGGCCCACCGGGGAGCTGTTTTTT.

The V gene is TRBV7-2, the J gene TRBJ2-5; either TRBD1 or TRBD2 may fit D (5 bases each). This CDR3 contains 13 residues. Germline CDR1 SGHTA, CDR2 FQGNSA. V lost 3 bases and J lost 5, with 10 bases in between. This chain's CDR3 is CASSFQWGETQYF. The CDR3 nucleotides read TGTGCCAGCAGCTTCCAGTGGGGGGAGACCCAGTACTTC.

DNA for the CDR3: TGCGCCAGCAGCTTGACAGGGATGGGGACAGATACGCAGTATTTT. It translates to CASSLTGMGTDTQYF. V gene TRBV5-1 combines with J gene TRBJ2-3, with a possible D match to TRBD1 (6 bases). Trimming shortened V by 1 base and J by 3 bases, and 12 bases separated the two germline ends. Germline CDR1 and CDR2: SGHRS and YFSETQ. This CDR3 region has 15 residues.

The V call is TRBV6-6, the J call TRBJ2-7, with D unresolved. Looked up from germline, CDR1 is MNHNY and CDR2 is SVGAGI (reference sequence). This CDR3 comprises 11 residues. The V and J ends lost 4 bases and 7 bases respectively, with 8 bases between them. The CDR3 is CASSFHREQYF. DNA of the CDR3: TGTGCCAGCAGTTTCCACAGAGAGCAGTACTTC.

The CDR3 spells CASSKEYPNQPQHF. For the CDR3, the DNA is TGCGCCAGCAGCAAGGAGTACCCTAATCAGCCCCAGCATTTT. The chain carries TRBV5-1 and TRBJ1-5; D is unresolved. In germline, CDR1 is SGHRS, CDR2 YFSETQ. CDR3 length: 14 residues. V was shortened by 4 bases and J by 4 bases, with 12 bases between the two germline ends.